The TCR beta chain described here comes from a study of T cell responses to AZD1222 COVID-19 vaccine. General study points: Close to half of spike-specific TCRs reportedly recognize unmutated variant regions. Spike was spanned by vaccine-associated CD4 TCRs, with dominance at 160-218 and 743-854. Only after the peak T cell response were repertoires sampled.

Details on this clone: The antigen is not known.

Germline V lookup: CDR1 PRHDT, CDR2 FYEKMQ (reference sequence). The CDR3 extends over 15 amino acids. J lost 5 bases, V lost 3 bases, and 3 bases had no gene match. Produced via immunoSEQ multiplex PCR; TCRdb's table is partial and in-frame only. The sample has under 95,000 clones; around nine tenths are singletons. The receptor comes from an adult in good health. The sample consisted of peripheral blood, taken on day 0 of AZD1222 vaccination. V is TRBV13 and J is TRBJ2-1; 11 bases are a match to TRBD2. Here the CDR3 DNA reads TGTGCCAGCAGCTTCGGACTAGCGGGTGACAATGAGCAGTTCTTC. Its protein product is CASSFGLAGDNEQFF. Based on the CDR3 plus reference TRBV13 and TRBJ2-1, the full variable domain is AAGVIQSPRHLIKEKRETATLKCYPIPRHDTVYWYQQGPGQDPQFLISFYEKMQSDKGSIPDRFSAQQFSDYHSELNMSSLELGDSALYFCASSFGLAGDNEQFFGPGTRLTVL.